Listed below are T cell receptor beta chains from one sample, sequenced in a study of beta chain features in type 1 diabetes. Assay used: immunoSEQ multiplex PCR; TCRdb lists only in-frame clones, some missing. The sample holds 17,000 or so clones, about 70% seen once. Material: stem cell memory CD4+ T cells from blood. Source of these receptors: a young man with type 1 diabetes. The conserved cysteine and the conserved F or W are not part of the CDR3 here. The size of a clone is reported for some rows only, either as once, few or many, or as a class for expanded clones.

CDR3	size	V	J
ASSTVTDHRTGELF	-	TRBV5-5	TRBJ2-2
ASSNTAYNEQF	-	TRBV6-6	TRBJ2-1
ASSSLRDTEAF	-	TRBV7-6	TRBJ1-1
AISEGANYGYT	-	TRBV10-3	TRBJ1-2
ASSPGTDTQY	-	TRBV6-5	TRBJ2-3
ASSQDLPRVHEQF	few	TRBV4-3	TRBJ2-1
ASSLGGSGGPYNEQF	-	TRBV7-3	TRBJ2-1
ASRSLQGDEQY	-	TRBV2	TRBJ2-7
ASSTGNSGNTIY	once	TRBV6-1	TRBJ1-3
ASSERRGIYEQY	-	TRBV6-1	TRBJ2-7
SVDRTNTGELF	-	TRBV29-1	TRBJ2-2
ASREAGGPNEQF	-	TRBV21-1	TRBJ2-1
ASSYGPGQRIQETQY	-	TRBV5-1	TRBJ2-5
ASKSLQIHEQY	-	TRBV6-5	TRBJ2-7
ASSPGGDTQY	few	TRBV4-2	TRBJ2-3
ASSWDRTGANVLT	-	TRBV5-4	TRBJ2-6
ASSAGTVSYEQY	-	TRBV2	TRBJ2-7
ASSLLYSPSSYEQY	once	TRBV5-6	TRBJ2-7
AWTSGGNEQF	once	TRBV30	TRBJ2-1
ASSVATGTTDTQY	-	TRBV9	TRBJ2-3
ASSSQGGTGELF	-	TRBV5-4	TRBJ2-2
ASSLASTGSYEQY	-	TRBV7-8	TRBJ2-7
ASSGFSANTGELF	-	TRBV5-1	TRBJ2-2
ASRPSGVGYYGYT	-	TRBV4-3	TRBJ1-2
ASSLLLANTEAF	-	TRBV6-6	TRBJ1-1
ASSPRTGLNTEAF	-	TRBV7-9	TRBJ1-1
ATSEDRTYNEQF	few	TRBV5-6	TRBJ2-1
ASSHGGKGLF	-	TRBV6-6	TRBJ1-4
SVGGGVQETQY	-	TRBV29-1	TRBJ2-5
ASSSNGLGTEAF	-	TRBV28	TRBJ1-1
ASTGERGQPQH	few	TRBV2	TRBJ1-5
ASSEQGAEGYT	-	TRBV5-1	TRBJ1-2
ASSFFGATDTQY	-	TRBV5-4	TRBJ2-3
ASSIAGGNEKLF	-	TRBV19	TRBJ1-4
ASSLGPSSNEQF	few	TRBV5-1	TRBJ2-1
ASSLDSLFSGNTIY	-	TRBV7-9	TRBJ1-3
ATSRDTSGGQF	once	TRBV15	TRBJ2-1
ASSLGQAYGYT	-	TRBV11-1	TRBJ1-2
ASRGRQNSPLH	-	TRBV12-5	TRBJ1-6
ASSSGQGANSPLH	-	TRBV28	TRBJ1-6
ATSKGQGTGEKLF	-	TRBV15	TRBJ1-4
ASSEARGSGANVLT	once	TRBV2	TRBJ2-6
ASSGWSGVEETQY	once	TRBV28	TRBJ2-5
SAPDQGTQY	-	TRBV20-1	TRBJ2-3
ASSPGQGPNIQY	-	TRBV18	TRBJ2-4
ASSRGGQGDFHGYT	-	TRBV5-1	TRBJ1-2
ASSEGVRGNYDTQY	-	TRBV2	TRBJ2-3
ASSESAPPSPLH	-	TRBV19	TRBJ1-6
ASSFGGSSYNEQF	-	TRBV7-9	TRBJ2-1
ASTLEQDPYEQY	-	TRBV2	TRBJ2-7
ASSYSGGIPNTEAF	-	TRBV6-5	TRBJ1-1
ASSFDGLGRGYT	-	TRBV5-1	TRBJ1-2
ASSLERNQPQH	-	TRBV7-2	TRBJ1-5
ASSLVGSSQNIQY	few	TRBV7-9	TRBJ2-4
ASSVGGGNEQY	-	TRBV2	TRBJ2-7
ASSFGTGREY	few	TRBV5-6	TRBJ2-5
ASSADSHQETQY	-	TRBV5-5	TRBJ2-5
ASSLQGYGYT	-	TRBV5-6	TRBJ1-2